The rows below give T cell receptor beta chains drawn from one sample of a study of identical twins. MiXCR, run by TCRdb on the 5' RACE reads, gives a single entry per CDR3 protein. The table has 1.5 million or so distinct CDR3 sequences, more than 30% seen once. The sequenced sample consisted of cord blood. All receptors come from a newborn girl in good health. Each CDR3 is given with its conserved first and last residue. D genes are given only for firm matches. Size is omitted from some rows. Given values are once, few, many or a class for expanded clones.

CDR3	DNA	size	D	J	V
CASSYFGQGLTEAFF	TGTGCCAGCAGTTACTTCGGACAGGGTTTGACTGAAGCTTTCTTT	-	TRBD1	TRBJ1-1	TRBV6-5
CASSESNEQFF	TGTGCCAGCAGTGAAAGCAATGAGCAGTTCTTC	many	-	TRBJ2-1	TRBV25-1
CASSLTGLGGQYF	TGTGCCAGCAGCCTAACGGGATTGGGAGGGCAGTACTTC	-	TRBD2	TRBJ2-5	TRBV12-3/TRBV12-4
CASSSSDRGLAAFQETQYF	TGTGCCAGCAGCTCTAGTGACCGTGGACTAGCGGCCTTTCAAGAGACCCAGTACTTC	-	TRBD2	TRBJ2-5	TRBV11-2
CAISSGMGTEAFF	TGTGCCATCAGCTCAGGAATGGGGACTGAAGCTTTCTTT	-	-	TRBJ1-1	TRBV10-3
CASSLGLAGLGADTQYF	TGTGCCAGCAGTTTGGGACTAGCGGGGCTGGGAGCAGATACGCAGTATTTT	few	TRBD2	TRBJ2-3	TRBV12-3/TRBV12-4
CASSADLNTGELFF	TGTGCCAGCAGCGCGGACCTGAACACCGGGGAGCTGTTTTTT	few	-	TRBJ2-2	TRBV7-2
CASTLTGGEQYF	TGTGCCAGCACGCTAACGGGAGGCGAGCAGTACTTC	-	TRBD2	TRBJ2-7	TRBV11-2
CASSAPTISYEQYF	TGTGCCAGCAGCGCTCCGACAATTTCCTACGAGCAGTACTTC	-	-	TRBJ2-7	TRBV13
CASRGTGGYNEQFF	TGTGCCAGCAGGGGGACAGGGGGCTACAATGAGCAGTTCTTC	many	TRBD1	TRBJ2-1	TRBV6-2/TRBV6-3
CASKMWTVSNQPQHF	TGTGCCAGCAAAATGTGGACAGTCAGCAATCAGCCCCAGCATTTT	few	-	TRBJ1-5	TRBV6-1
CASSRGTTLGETQYF	TGTGCCAGCAGCCGCGGGACCACCCTAGGGGAGACCCAGTACTTC	few	-	TRBJ2-5	TRBV3-1
CASSVTDRVCEQYF	TGTGCCAGCAGTGTGACGGACAGAGTCTGCGAGCAGTACTTC	-	-	TRBJ2-7	TRBV6-1
CASSYSLAGVGYNEQFF	TGTGCCAGCAGTTACTCACTAGCGGGAGTAGGGTACAATGAGCAGTTCTTC	-	TRBD2	TRBJ2-1	TRBV6-2/TRBV6-3
CATSRERTATNYGYTF	TGTGCCACCAGCAGAGAGAGGACAGCAACTAACTATGGCTACACCTTC	-	-	TRBJ1-2	TRBV15
CSARVGTSAQETQYF	TGCAGTGCTAGAGTGGGGACTAGCGCCCAAGAGACCCAGTACTTC	-	TRBD2	TRBJ2-5	TRBV20-1
CSAMWGTKNIQYF	TGCAGTGCAATGTGGGGAACCAAAAACATTCAGTACTTC	few	-	TRBJ2-4	TRBV20-1
CSARENSNQPQHF	TGCAGTGCTAGGGAAAATAGCAATCAGCCCCAGCATTTT	-	-	TRBJ1-5	TRBV20-1
CASSVGDFYGYTF	TGTGCCAGCAGCGTAGGAGACTTCTATGGCTACACCTTC	few	-	TRBJ1-2	TRBV9
CSARVLAGASYEQYF	TGCAGTGCTAGAGTTCTAGCGGGAGCCTCCTACGAGCAGTACTTC	-	TRBD2	TRBJ2-7	TRBV20-1